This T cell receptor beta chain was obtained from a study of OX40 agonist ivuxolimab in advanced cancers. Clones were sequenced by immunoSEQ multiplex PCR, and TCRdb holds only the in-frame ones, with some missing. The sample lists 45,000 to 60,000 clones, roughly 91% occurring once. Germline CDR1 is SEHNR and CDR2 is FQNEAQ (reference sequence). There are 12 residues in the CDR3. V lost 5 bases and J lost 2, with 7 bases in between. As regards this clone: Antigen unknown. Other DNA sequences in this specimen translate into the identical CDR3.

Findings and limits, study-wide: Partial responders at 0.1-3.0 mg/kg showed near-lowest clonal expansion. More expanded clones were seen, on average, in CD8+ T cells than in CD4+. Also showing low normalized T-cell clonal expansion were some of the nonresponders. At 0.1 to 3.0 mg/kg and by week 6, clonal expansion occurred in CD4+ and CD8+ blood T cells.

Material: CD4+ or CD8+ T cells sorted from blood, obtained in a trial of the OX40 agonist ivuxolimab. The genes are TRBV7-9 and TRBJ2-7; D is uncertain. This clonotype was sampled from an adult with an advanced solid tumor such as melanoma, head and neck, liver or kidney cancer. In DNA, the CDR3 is TGTGCCAGCAGCCTCACTCCCTACGAGCAGTACTTC. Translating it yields CASSLTPYEQYF.